These 18 T cell receptor beta chains originate from one sample sequenced in a study of control samples from healthy donors and cancer patients. The data were produced by immunoSEQ multiplex PCR, yet TCRdb's version contains in-frame clones alone and is incomplete. The repertoire table contains about 210,000 clones. The sequencing input was blood. The receptors derive from a woman under 40 in good health.

The chain carries TRBV28 and TRBJ2-7, with 8 bases that match TRBD2. The CDR3 covers 14 residues. Germline V CDR1 and CDR2: MDHEN, SYDVKM. The J segment lost 3 bases and the V segment lost 6 bases, leaving 7 bases of the junction unmatched. The CDR3 protein is CASRGLGAFYEQYF. The CDR3 nucleotides read TGTGCCAGCAGGGGACTAGGGGCGTTCTACGAGCAGTACTTC.

This chain joins TRBV28 and TRBJ1-2; D gene uncertain. Germline CDR1 MDHEN, CDR2 SYDVKM. V lost 6 bases and J lost 4, with 15 bases in between. The CDR3 consists of 14 residues. The DNA for the CDR3 is TGTGCCAGCAGGCTGATACAGCCTCCCTATGGCTACACCTTC. Translated, it gives CASRLIQPPYGYTF.

The chain employs TRBV5-6 and TRBJ1-1; D gene ambiguous. V lost 2 bases, J lost 4 bases, and 9 bases lay in between. This CDR3 has 13 amino acids. Germline CDR1 and CDR2: SGHDT and YYEEEE. CDR3 sequence: CASSFWGVTEAFF. CDR3 DNA sequence: TGTGCCAGCAGCTTTTGGGGTGTCACTGAAGCTTTCTTT. Based on the CDR3 plus reference TRBV5-6 and TRBJ1-1, the full variable domain is DAGVTQSPTHLIKTRGQQVTLRCSPKSGHDTVSWYQQALGQGPQFIFQYYEEEERQRGNFPDRFSGHQFPNYSSELNVNALLLGDSALYLCASSFWGVTEAFFGQGTRLTVV.

The chain employs TRBV20-1 and TRBJ2-1, with 10 positions matching TRBD2. CDR3 length equals 15 residues. V was pared by 3 bases and J by 8 bases, with 10 bases of the junction left unmatched. Germline V gives CDR1 DFQATT, CDR2 SNEGSKA (reference sequence). The chain's CDR3 is CSASSPAGGRDEQFF. CDR3 nucleotide sequence: TGCAGTGCTAGTAGTCCAGCGGGGGGGCGAGATGAGCAGTTCTTC.

The V and J genes are TRBV5-1 and TRBJ1-1; possibly TRBD1 for D (5 bases). Trimming took off 4 bases at V and 1 base at J, with 14 bases between the two ends. The CDR3 covers 15 residues. Germline V gene data show CDR1 as SGHRS and CDR2 as YFSETQ. The DNA of the CDR3 is TGCGCCAGCAGCCCCGACACGGGGGGGAACACTGAAGCTTTCTTT. This gives the protein CASSPDTGGNTEAFF.

V is TRBV28 and J is TRBJ2-1; 11 nucleotides agree with TRBD1. The CDR3 has 19 residues. Germline CDR1 is MDHEN and CDR2 is SYDVKM. V gave up 0 bases and J gave up 3 bases; unmatched junction bases: 10. CDR3 protein: CASSLWGQGVSGLYNEQFF. CDR3 bases: TGTGCCAGCAGTTTATGGGGACAGGGGGTTTCCGGACTCTACAATGAGCAGTTCTTC.

The chain has TRBV2 and TRBJ2-7, with TRBD1 matching over 8 bases. CDR1 and CDR2 from the germline V gene are SNHLY and FYNNEI. V shed 8 bases, J shed 0 bases, and the junction held 9 bases outside the gene matches. CDR3 length: 15 residues. The CDR3 nucleotides read TGTGCCAGCCGCAGGGGGCAGGGGAGCTCCTACGAGCAGTACTTC. Encoded protein: CASRRGQGSSYEQYF.

CDR3 in amino acids: CASSLVGNYEQYF. The CDR3 DNA sequence: TGTGCCAGCAGCTTAGTAGGGAACTACGAGCAGTACTTC. The chain uses TRBV7-2 and TRBJ2-7; the D is unclear. The germline CDR1 and CDR2 sequences are SGHTA and FQGNSA. With 1 base removed from V and 3 bases from J, the gap between germline ends came to 7 bases. This CDR3 comprises 13 residues. The whole variable domain, filled in from reference TRBV7-2 and TRBJ2-7, reads GAGVSQSPSNKVTEKGKDVELRCDPISGHTALYWYRQSLGQGLEFLIYFQGNSAPDKSGLPSDRFSAERTGGSVSTLTIQRTQQEDSAVYLCASSLVGNYEQYFGPGTRLTVT.

The V gene is TRBV6-6, the J gene TRBJ1-5; 7 bases line up with TRBD1. Germline V gives CDR1 MNHNY, CDR2 SVGAGI (reference sequence). The CDR3 runs 16 residues. Germline trimming cut 0 bases from V and 4 bases from J; bases unmatched to any gene: 6. The CDR3 loop reads CASSYSTGTRNQPQHF. The DNA for the CDR3 is TGTGCCAGCAGTTACTCGACAGGGACAAGGAATCAGCCCCAGCATTTT.

The V and J genes are TRBV5-8 and TRBJ1-2, with D hard to call. Germline CDR1 and CDR2: SGHTS and YDEGEE. With 9 bases removed from V and 5 bases from J, the gap between germline ends came to 2 bases. This CDR3 has 8 residues. The CDR3: CANYGYTF. The CDR3 DNA reads TGTGCCAATTATGGCTACACCTTC.

The genes are TRBV7-2 and TRBJ1-5; 8 bases agree with TRBD1. This CDR3 has 17 amino acids. J gave up 5 bases and V 5 bases, and 14 bases lay outside the gene matches. Germline CDR1 reads SGHTA; CDR2 reads FQGNSA. The CDR3 sequence is CASSPLGGRGRHQPQHF. The CDR3 DNA sequence: TGTGCCAGCAGCCCCTTAGGGGGCAGGGGGCGCCATCAGCCCCAGCATTTT.

V usage is TRBV24-1 and J usage is TRBJ1-4; tentatively, D is TRBD1 (5 bases). Germline V lookup: CDR1 KGHDR, CDR2 SFDVKD. V was shortened by 4 bases and J by 3 bases, with 11 bases between the two germline ends. The CDR3 covers 15 residues. CDR3 region: CATSERDGSNEKLFF. CDR3 in DNA: TGTGCCACCAGTGAACGGGACGGTTCTAATGAAAAACTGTTTTTT.

The CDR3 loop reads CASSSQTVYNSPLHF. As DNA, the CDR3 is TGTGCCAGCAGTTCACAAACAGTGTATAATTCACCCCTCCACTTT. This chain connects TRBV27 to TRBJ1-6; unclear D gene. V dropped 4 bases and J dropped 4 bases, with 11 bases sitting between them. Germline assignment: CDR1 MNHEY and CDR2 SMNVEV (reference sequence). The CDR3 is 15 amino acids.

The rearrangement joins TRBV12-3 or TRBV12-4 to TRBJ1-2, with D unclear. The CDR3 sequence is 12 residues long. V was trimmed by 5 bases and J by 8 bases, leaving 12 bases between them. The DNA of the CDR3 is TGTGCCAGCAGTCTCCGACAAGTGGGCTACACCTTC. The encoded protein is CASSLRQVGYTF.

V usage is TRBV5-6 and J usage is TRBJ1-1, with no clear D. CDR3 length equals 11 residues. Trimming left V 3 bases short and J 9 bases short, with 9 bases between. Per germline, CDR1 SGHDT and CDR2 YYEEEE. Written as DNA, the CDR3 is TGTGCCAGCAGCTACGTGGGGAAAGCTTTCTTT. Translation: CASSYVGKAFF.

CDR3 sequence (DNA): TGTGCCAGCAGCGTAGAAGCTACTGAAGCTTTCTTT. Translated: CASSVEATEAFF. The chain is built from TRBV9 and TRBJ1-1; D unclear. Trimming removed 0 bases from V and 5 bases from J, with 5 bases in between. From germline, CDR1 is SGDLS and CDR2 YYNGEE. The CDR3 has 12 residues.

The V call is TRBV6-6, the J call TRBJ1-3, with 9 bases identical to TRBD1. CDR3 length: 14 amino acids. Germline CDR1 MNHNY, CDR2 SVGAGI (reference sequence). The trim removed 6 bases at V and 2 bases at J, leaving 2 bases unmatched. Written as DNA, the CDR3 is TGTGCCAGCAGGGGGACAGGGACTGGAAACACCATATATTTT. Translated: CASRGTGTGNTIYF.

The chain employs TRBV2 and TRBJ2-5; D remains ambiguous. The CDR3 spans 14 residues. The ends were cut back, 3 bases at V and 5 bases at J, with 13 bases in the middle. CDR1 and CDR2 (germline): SNHLY, FYNNEI. CDR3 nucleotides: TGTGCCAGCAGTGATGCGACTCACGGGGAGACCCAGTACTTC. The encoded protein is CASSDATHGETQYF.